This TCR beta chain appears in the sequencing data of a study of shared clonotypes between healthy human individuals. The CDR3 totals 15 residues. J gave up 3 bases and V 2 bases, and 5 bases lay outside the gene matches. Germline CDR1 reads ENHRY; CDR2 reads SYGVKD. The repertoire was sequenced with immunoSEQ multiplex PCR; TCRdb's copy has only in-frame clones and lacks some. The data contain about 690,000 clones, roughly 91% of them seen just once; the ten biggest clones take up less than 40%. The chain employs TRBV10-3 and TRBJ2-5; 8 bases are a match to TRBD1. The specimen was memory CD8+ T cells from PBMCs. Documented subset: CD45RO+ cells pooled with CCR7-negative TemRA cells. The receptor was isolated from a young man in good health. Some clones in this sample may be carry-over from other donors' samples. Here the CDR3 reads CAISEPQTGEETQYF. In DNA form, the CDR3 reads TGTGCCATCAGTGAGCCCCAGACAGGGGAAGAGACCCAGTACTTC.